These 32 T cell receptor beta chains were all obtained from the same sample, sequenced in a study of CD8+CD57+ T cells in acquired aplastic anemia. The sequenced patients had an expansion of CD8+CD57+ cells seen by flow cytometry. Genomic DNA, the template, was used for profiling of the TCR beta VDJ and CDR3. TCRdb itself ran the reads through MiXCR, one entry per CDR3 protein. The sample has approximately 220,000 distinct CDR3 sequences, around 45% seen once; the top ten hold under 9%. Sequences were obtained from sorted CD4+, CD8+, or CD8+CD57+ T cells (not recorded which) from PBMCs. These receptors originate from a human donor with aplastic anemia.

The chain carries TRBV30 and TRBJ1-3; D is unresolved. The CDR3 spans 15 residues. Trimming shortened V by 4 bases and J by 7 bases, and 20 bases separated the two germline ends. In germline, CDR1 is GTSNPN, CDR2 SVGIG (reference sequence). CDR3 protein: CAWNSRESASNTIYF. DNA for the CDR3: TGTGCCTGGAACTCTCGAGAGTCCGCATCCAACACCATATATTTT.

The V and J genes are TRBV7-2 and TRBJ1-1; unclear D gene. V lost 5 bases to trimming and J lost 1 base, with 14 bases between them. Germline-derived CDR1 and CDR2 are SGHTA and FQGNSA. The CDR3 runs 15 residues. As DNA, the CDR3 is TGTGCCAGCAGCGCTACGCGGGGTTGGAACACTGAAGCTTTCTTT. This gives the protein CASSATRGWNTEAFF.

V is TRBV10-3 and J is TRBJ1-2; possibly TRBD1 for D (5 bases). Trimming took off 7 bases at V and 3 bases at J, with 15 bases between the two ends. Germline V gene lookup returns CDR1 ENHRY and CDR2 SYGVKD. CDR3 length: 14 amino acids. Here the CDR3 DNA reads TGTGCCATCATCGGGGGGGGGATTGACTATGGCTACACCTTC. This gives the protein CAIIGGGIDYGYTF.

With respect to this clonotype: A much larger clone sits a single nucleotide away, making a read error possible. V usage is TRBV12-3 or TRBV12-4 and J usage is TRBJ2-7, with D maybe TRBD1 (6 bases). The V end lost 3 bases, the J end lost 1 base, and 13 bases lay between the germline ends. The CDR3 runs to 15 residues. CDR3 amino acids: CASSLGTRTSYEQYF. The CDR3 nucleotides are TGTGCCAGCAGTTTGGGGACAAGAACGTCCTACGAGCAGTACTTC.

The chain joins TRBV12-3 or TRBV12-4 to TRBJ2-7, with D possibly matching TRBD1 (6 bases). The CDR3 covers 14 residues. With 5 bases removed from V and 2 bases from J, the gap between germline ends came to 13 bases. The CDR3 coding sequence is TGTGCCAGCAGTATTAGGGGGTATACCTACGAGCAGTACTTC. This gives the protein CASSIRGYTYEQYF.

This clonotype was seen more than once but under ten times. The gene calls are TRBV7-9 and TRBJ2-7; a possible D gene is TRBD2 (7 bases). Trimming shortened V by 6 bases and J by 3 bases, and 21 bases separated the two germline ends. The CDR3 contains 16 residues. Germline lookup yields CDR1 SEHNR and CDR2 FQNEAQ (reference sequence). The CDR3 reads CASRMGGPPASYEQYF. The DNA for the CDR3 is TGTGCCAGCAGGATGGGGGGGCCCCCGGCGAGCTACGAGCAGTACTTC.

This sequence joins TRBV6-4 and TRBJ1-2; a weak D match, TRBD1 (6 bases). CDR1 and CDR2 (germline): MRHNA, SNTAGT. The ends were cut back, 1 base at V and 7 bases at J, with 10 bases in the middle. The CDR3 length is 13 residues. In nucleotides, the CDR3 is TGTGCCAGCAGTGACTTACAGGGCGGTGGCTACACCTTC. It translates to CASSDLQGGGYTF.

V usage is TRBV9 and J usage is TRBJ2-5; 8 bases match TRBD2. V lost 3 bases to trimming and J lost 5 bases; unmatched junction nucleotides: 12. CDR1 and CDR2 (germline): SGDLS, YYNGEE. This CDR3 is built from 16 residues. CDR3: CASSADRPGGLETQYF. In DNA form, the CDR3 reads TGTGCCAGCAGCGCGGACAGACCGGGGGGGTTGGAGACCCAGTACTTC.

The chain recombines TRBV7-6 with TRBJ2-1, with D hard to call. The CDR3 length is 13 residues. Germline CDR1 is SGHVS and CDR2 is FNYEAQ. The ends were cut back, 5 bases at V and 9 bases at J, with 14 bases in the middle. As DNA, the CDR3 is TGTGCCAGCAGCCCCTCTAGTGTAAGTGAGCAGTTCTTC. Translation: CASSPSSVSEQFF.

Ten or more counts support this clonotype. The genes are TRBV7-6 and TRBJ2-7; possibly TRBD1 or TRBD2 for D (5 bases each). Trimming left V 5 bases short and J 0 bases short, with 14 bases between. The CDR3 extends over 15 amino acids. Germline CDR1 is SGHVS and CDR2 is FNYEAQ. The DNA of the CDR3 is TGTGCCAGCAGCCCACGGGACGGACTCTCCTACGAGCAGTACTTC. This encodes CASSPRDGLSYEQYF.

This clonotype was counted many times. The chain recombines TRBV7-9 with TRBJ2-3, with 9 positions matching TRBD2. This CDR3 spans 16 amino acids. Germline CDR1 is SEHNR and CDR2 is FQNEAQ (reference sequence). V dropped 2 bases and J dropped 2; count of bases not matched to a gene: 5. CDR3 nucleotides: TGTGCCAGCAGCTTAAGCGGGGGGCCACCCACAGATACGCAGTATTTT. This translates into CASSLSGGPPTDTQYF.

The chain uses TRBV24-1 and TRBJ2-7; TRBD2 agrees at 13 bases. V was clipped by 6 bases and J by 0 bases; unmatched bases: 4. The CDR3 extends over 16 amino acids. Germline V lookup: CDR1 KGHDR, CDR2 SFDVKD. CDR3 bases: TGTGCCACCAGTCCGCGGACTAGCGGGAGCTCCTACGAGCAGTACTTC. It is translated as CATSPRTSGSSYEQYF.

This clonotype was recorded many times. This chain uses TRBV7-9 with TRBJ2-1; tentatively, D is TRBD1 or TRBD2 (5 bases each). V was shortened by 5 bases and J by 5 bases, with 16 bases between the two germline ends. The germline V gene encodes CDR1 SEHNR and CDR2 FQNEAQ (reference sequence). The CDR3 contains 15 residues. CDR3 sequence: CASSDTGLGHNEQFF. The CDR3 nucleotides read TGTGCCAGCAGCGACACAGGACTGGGGCACAATGAGCAGTTCTTC.

This clonotype was detected many times. The J gene is TRBJ2-1, the V gene TRBV7-2; D might be TRBD1 or TRBD2, each matching 5 bases. CDR1 and CDR2 from the germline V gene are SGHTA and FQGNSA. This CDR3 spans 14 amino acids. V lost 3 bases, J lost 8 bases, and 14 bases lay in between. The CDR3 DNA reads TGTGCCAGCAGCTTTGGGTTAGGGGACGATGAGCAGTTCTTC. It encodes CASSFGLGDDEQFF.

Ten or more counts support this clonotype. V usage is TRBV7-9 and J usage is TRBJ1-4, with unresolved D. The germline V and J ends were trimmed by 1 base and 8 bases, with 5 bases remaining between them. The CDR3 sequence is 12 residues long. CDR1 and CDR2 (germline): SEHNR, FQNEAQ (reference sequence). As DNA, the CDR3 is TGTGCCAGCAGCTTAGGGTTAGAAAAACTGTTTTTT. This encodes CASSLGLEKLFF.

V usage is TRBV19 and J usage is TRBJ2-1; D is unresolved. CDR1 is LNHDA, CDR2 SQIVND, per germline (reference sequence). The ends were cut back, 6 bases at V and 0 bases at J, with 12 bases in the middle. CDR3 length: 15 amino acids. This chain's CDR3 is CASRTDDRSYNEQFF. Here the CDR3 DNA reads TGTGCCAGTAGGACTGACGACCGCTCCTACAATGAGCAGTTCTTC.

This clonotype was counted a few times. CDR3 residues: CASSRDPDYEQYF. Written as DNA, the CDR3 is TGTGCCAGCAGCCGGGACCCAGACTACGAGCAGTACTTC. This chain uses TRBV7-9 with TRBJ2-7; the D call may be TRBD1 or TRBD2 (5 bases each). The CDR3 is 13 residues long. Trimming stripped 5 bases from V and 3 bases from J, with 11 bases between. Germline V gives CDR1 SEHNR, CDR2 FQNEAQ (reference sequence).

The chain links TRBV25-1 to TRBJ2-7, with D perhaps TRBD2 (5 bases). This CDR3 comprises 15 residues. With 5 bases removed from V and 4 bases from J, the gap between germline ends came to 18 bases. Germline CDR1 reads MGHDK; CDR2 reads SYGVNS. The CDR3 protein is CASSFSPTGNYEQYF. The CDR3 DNA is TGTGCCAGCAGTTTTTCCCCGACGGGGAATTACGAGCAGTACTTC.

This clonotype was seen at least ten times. The chain joins TRBV4-2 to TRBJ2-7, with 12 bases aligning to TRBD2. The V segment lost 4 bases and the J segment 6 bases; nucleotides outside the gene matches: 7. This CDR3 has 15 residues. CDR1 and CDR2 from the germline V gene are LGHNA and YNFKEQ. The CDR3 nucleotides are TGTGCCAGCAGCCTTACTAGCGGGGGGACGGGCGAGCAGTACTTC. This translates into CASSLTSGGTGEQYF.

The chain uses TRBV10-3 and TRBJ2-1; 9 bases match TRBD2. V shed 0 bases and J 6 bases; nucleotides not matched to a gene: 6. This CDR3 comprises 16 residues. The V gene's germline CDR1 is ENHRY and CDR2 SYGVKD. CDR3 DNA: TGTGCCATCAGTGAGTCGGGGCTAGCGGGAACCAATGAGCAGTTCTTC. Translating gives CAISESGLAGTNEQFF.

Many counts were recorded for this clonotype. The chain is built from TRBV20-1 and TRBJ2-7, with D perhaps matching TRBD1 or TRBD2 (5 bases each). This CDR3 spans 15 amino acids. V was cut by 4 bases and J by 6 bases, with 22 bases left in between. Germline CDR1 is DFQATT and CDR2 is SNEGSKA (reference sequence). The CDR3: CSATARDADPLEQYF. The CDR3 DNA is TGCAGTGCTACGGCCCGGGACGCCGATCCCCTCGAGCAGTACTTC.

The V and J genes are TRBV9 and TRBJ2-1, with 9 bases that match TRBD2. V was pared by 2 bases and J by 9 bases, with 3 bases of the junction left unmatched. CDR3 size: 13 residues. Germline assignment: CDR1 SGDLS and CDR2 YYNGEE. The CDR3 DNA is TGTGCCAGCAGCGTTGCGACTAGCGGTGAGCAGTTCTTC. It codes for CASSVATSGEQFF.

This clonotype showed up many times. The chain combines TRBV10-2 with TRBJ1-4, with 7 nucleotides matching TRBD1. This CDR3 comprises 15 residues. Germline CDR1 reads WSHSY; CDR2 reads SAAADI. V gave up 6 bases and J gave up 8 bases; unmatched junction bases: 12. CDR3 nucleotide sequence: TGCGCCAGCAGCGAAACGGACAGGCCAATGGAAAAACTGTTTTTT. This sequence encodes CASSETDRPMEKLFF.

In its sample, this clonotype was seen once. The rearrangement links TRBV19 to TRBJ2-7, with 7 bases aligning to TRBD1. The CDR3 covers 14 residues. The junction had 3 bases not matched to a gene; V was cut back by 1 base and J by 3 bases. Germline V gene sequence: CDR1 LNHDA, CDR2 SQIVND (reference sequence). The CDR3 protein is CASSIGTGGYEQYV. The CDR3 region has the DNA TGTGCCAGTAGTATAGGGACAGGAGGCTACGAGCAGTACGTC.

This chain uses TRBV5-8 with TRBJ2-1; D unresolved. V lost 4 bases and J lost 5, with 22 bases in between. This CDR3 spans 17 amino acids. From germline, CDR1 is SGHTS and CDR2 YDEGEE. This chain's CDR3 is CASSQLVHSKINNEQFF. CDR3 coding DNA: TGTGCCAGCAGCCAGCTTGTTCACTCGAAAATCAACAATGAGCAGTTCTTC.

This clonotype was counted only a few times. The chain employs TRBV7-9 and TRBJ2-7; D uncertain. Trimming stripped 6 bases from V and 3 bases from J, with 12 bases between. The germline CDR1 and CDR2 sequences are SEHNR and FQNEAQ (reference sequence). CDR3 length: 13 amino acids. CDR3 sequence (DNA): TGTGCCAGCAGTGCAAGAGACGACTACGAGCAGTACTTC. Protein: CASSARDDYEQYF. Variable domain in full (rest from reference TRBV7-9 and TRBJ2-7): DTGVSQNPRHKITKRGQNVTFRCDPISEHNRLYWYRQTLGQGPEFLTYFQNEAQLEKSRLLSDRFSAERPKGSFSTLEIQRTEQGDSAMYLCASSARDDYEQYFGPGTRLTVT.

This clonotype was observed many times. CDR3 DNA sequence: TGTGCCACCATAGAGGCCTACGAGCAGTACTTC. Translation gives CATIEAYEQYF. The chain employs TRBV2 and TRBJ2-7; D is unclear. V lost 10 bases and J 2 bases, leaving 9 bases between the germline ends. The CDR3 has 11 residues. Germline lookup yields CDR1 SNHLY and CDR2 FYNNEI.

As concerns this clonotype: At one boundary the junction diverges from the germline segment, which might be a read error. The chain uses TRBV19 and TRBJ2-6; tentatively, D is TRBD2 (6 bases). The CDR3 length is 14 residues. CDR1 is LNHDA, CDR2 SQIVND, per germline (reference sequence). The CDR3 is CASSIFRGANVLTF. The DNA of the CDR3 is TGTGCCAGTAGTATCTTCCGCGGGGCGAACGTCCTGACTTTC.

This clonotype was counted a few times. Possible read error: a much larger clone is one base away. The chain joins TRBV20-1 to TRBJ2-1, with 7 bases fitting TRBD2. V lost 3 bases and J lost 9; bases outside the gene matches: 11. Germline CDR1 is DFQATT and CDR2 is SNEGSKA (reference sequence). This CDR3 contains 14 residues. CDR3 protein: CSASSAGVSSEQFF. CDR3 bases: TGCAGTGCTAGTAGTGCGGGAGTGTCGAGTGAGCAGTTCTTC.

This clonotype appeared a few times. In DNA, the CDR3 is TGCGCCAGCAGCCAAGAGGCCCCTAGCGGTAGCACAGATACGCAGTATTTT. Translation gives CASSQEAPSGSTDTQYF. The chain combines TRBV4-1 with TRBJ2-3; 7 bases agree with TRBD2. Looked up from germline, CDR1 is MGHRA and CDR2 is YSYEKL. This CDR3 has 17 amino acids. The J segment lost 0 bases and the V segment lost 0 bases, leaving 6 bases of the junction unmatched.

This clonotype was recorded at least ten times. The chain carries TRBV7-9 and TRBJ2-7; a weak D match, TRBD2 (5 bases). Germline CDR1 reads SEHNR; CDR2 reads FQNEAQ (reference sequence). V was trimmed by 5 bases and J by 2 bases, leaving 22 bases between them. CDR3 size: 17 residues. The CDR3: CASSGEWRGDEAYEQYF. DNA of the CDR3: TGTGCCAGCAGCGGGGAGTGGCGAGGAGACGAAGCCTACGAGCAGTACTTC.

This clonotype occurred many times. The chain is built from TRBV5-4 and TRBJ2-7, with 10 nucleotides matching TRBD2. Germline loops: CDR1 SGHNT, CDR2 YYREEE (reference sequence). J gave up 4 bases and V 3 bases, and 7 bases lay outside the gene matches. CDR3 size: 15 residues. Here the CDR3 reads CASSSSSGGGYEQYF. The CDR3 region has the DNA TGTGCCAGCAGCTCGTCTAGCGGGGGTGGGTACGAGCAGTACTTC.